These T cell receptor beta chains were read from a single sample in a study of control samples from healthy donors and cancer patients. Sequencing used immunoSEQ multiplex PCR; TCRdb keeps in-frame clones, though not all of them. In the table there are 90,000 to 150,000 clones, 80% to 90% of which are singletons. Material: blood. The receptors derive from a man under 40 in good health. The CDR3 runs from the conserved cysteine through the conserved F or W. Each record gives: J gene, clone size, V gene, D gene, CDR3 DNA, CDR3 protein. The D gene is left open where the match is weak. Rows may omit the clone size; those that give it use once, few, many or a size class.

>TRBJ1-1|NA|TRBV29-1|NA
TGCAGCGTTATGAACACTGAAGCTTTCTTT
CSVMNTEAFF
>TRBJ2-5|NA|TRBV4-1|TRBD2
TGCGCCAGCAGCCAAGGCGCGGCGGGGGGGAAAGAGACCCAGTACTTC
CASSQGAAGGKETQYF
>TRBJ2-1|NA|TRBV6-1|TRBD2
TGTGGAAGCAGCGAAAGTCCTAGCGGGGGGACGTTGGGTAATGAGCAGTTCTTC
CGSSESPSGGTLGNEQFF
>TRBJ1-2|NA|TRBV7-2|NA
TGTGCCAGCAGCACGGACCCGCCGATTGGCTACACCTTC
CASSTDPPIGYTF
>TRBJ2-2|few|TRBV7-6|TRBD1
TGTGCCAGCAGTGGACAGGTCGACACCGGGGAGCTGTTTTTT
CASSGQVDTGELFF
>TRBJ1-5|NA|TRBV27|NA
TGTGCCAGCAGTTTAGGCCCGGGGAGCAATCAGCCCCAGCATTTT
CASSLGPGSNQPQHF
>TRBJ1-1|NA|TRBV9|NA
TGTGCCAGCGGCCATCCTGAAGCTTTCTTT
CASGHPEAFF
>TRBJ1-6|NA|TRBV24-1|NA
TGTGCCACCAGTGAAGGCAGGGACAATTCACCCCTCCACTTT
CATSEGRDNSPLHF
>TRBJ1-2|NA|TRBV10-2|NA
TGCGCCAGCAGTGAGTCGGACTATGGCTACACCTTC
CASSESDYGYTF
>TRBJ2-2|NA|TRBV29-1|TRBD1
TGCAGCGGCCGGGACAGGGACATCACCGGGGAGCTGTTTTTT
CSGRDRDITGELFF
>TRBJ1-1|NA|TRBV7-8|NA
TGTGCCAGCAGCCAAAGGGGAACCCGTCACACTGAAGCTTTCTTT
CASSQRGTRHTEAFF
>TRBJ1-2|NA|TRBV11-1|NA
TGTGCCAGCAGCCTCAGTGGGTATGGCTACACCTTC
CASSLSGYGYTF
>TRBJ1-3|NA|TRBV7-3|TRBD1
TGTGCCAGCAGCTTGACAGGGGGCATATCTGGAAACACCATATATTTT
CASSLTGGISGNTIYF
>TRBJ1-5|NA|TRBV30|NA
TGTGCCTGGAGTGTAGGGCTTGGCAATCAGCCCCAGCATTTT
CAWSVGLGNQPQHF
>TRBJ1-5|NA|TRBV12-5|NA
TGTGCTAGTGGTTTGTCACAGACCAATCAGCCCCAGCATTTT
CASGLSQTNQPQHF
>TRBJ2-2|NA|TRBV29-1|TRBD1
TGCAGCGTGGGAATGAGACAGGGAGTCACCGGGGAGCTGTTTTTT
CSVGMRQGVTGELFF
>TRBJ1-1|NA|TRBV29-1|NA
TGCAGCGGAACTACAGGGTTCCACTCTGAAGCTTTCTTT
CSGTTGFHSEAFF
>TRBJ1-1|once|TRBV12-3/TRBV12-4|NA
TGTGCCAGCAGCGGACAACAGAACACTGAAGCTTTCTTT
CASSGQQNTEAFF
>TRBJ1-6|NA|TRBV2|NA
TGTGCCAGCAGTGAAGGGGACATAACTTACTCCTATAATTCACCCCTCCACTTT
CASSEGDITYSYNSPLHF
>TRBJ1-1|NA|TRBV24-1|TRBD1
TGTGCCACCAGTGATTCCGGGACAGGGGGCGGCACTGAAGCTTTCTTT
CATSDSGTGGGTEAFF
>TRBJ1-6|NA|TRBV15|NA
TGTGCCACCAGCAGGGGCAGAGGTTCACCCCTCCACTTT
CATSRGRGSPLHF
>TRBJ2-3|NA|TRBV30|TRBD1
TGTGCCTGGACCCCCGGGACAGGGTTAACAGATACGCAGTATTTT
CAWTPGTGLTDTQYF
>TRBJ1-1|NA|TRBV28|NA
TGTGCCAGCAGCGCAGGGTTTTTGGCTTTCTTT
CASSAGFLAFF
>TRBJ1-1|medium-sized|TRBV2|NA
TGTGCCAGCAGTACTGGAAGCGGCGAAGCTTTCTTT
CASSTGSGEAFF
>TRBJ2-1|NA|TRBV10-2|NA
TGCGCCAGCAGCCTCGGGGAGTTCGGGTTCTATGAGCAGTTCTTC
CASSLGEFGFYEQFF
>TRBJ1-1|NA|TRBV7-3|TRBD1
TGTGCCAGCAGCCCCGACAGGGTGTATAACACTGAAGCTTTCTTT
CASSPDRVYNTEAFF
>TRBJ2-3|NA|TRBV19|NA
TGTGCCAGTAGTATGTCGTATTCTAGCACAGATACGCAGTATTTT
CASSMSYSSTDTQYF
>TRBJ1-1|NA|TRBV3-1/TRBV3-2|NA
TGTGCCAGCAGCCAAGTACCGATATCTACTGAAGCTTTCTTT
CASSQVPISTEAFF
>TRBJ1-2|NA|TRBV14|NA
TGTGCCAGCAGCCACAGGGGTCTGAACTATGGCTACACCTTC
CASSHRGLNYGYTF
>TRBJ1-5|many|TRBV10-2|NA
TGCGCCAGCAGTGAAGGGTTTAGGGCGGGCAATCAGCCCCAGCATTTT
CASSEGFRAGNQPQHF
>TRBJ1-2|few|TRBV19|NA
TGTGCCAGTAGTATAGCCGGGGGGCAGCACTATGGCTACACCTTC
CASSIAGGQHYGYTF
>TRBJ1-4|NA|TRBV2|NA
TGTGCCAGCAGTGAAATCAAGTATGAAAAACTGTTTTTT
CASSEIKYEKLFF
>TRBJ1-1|NA|TRBV9|NA
TGTGCCAGCAGTCGAATGGACACTGAAGCTTTCTTT
CASSRMDTEAFF
>TRBJ1-6|once|TRBV30|NA
TGTGCCTGGAGTGCGGGAAATACGGGATCTCATTCACCCCTCCACTTT
CAWSAGNTGSHSPLHF
>TRBJ1-6|NA|TRBV15|TRBD1
TGTGCCACCAGCAGAACCTTGGACAGGGGTGATTCACCCCTCCACTTT
CATSRTLDRGDSPLHF
>TRBJ1-2|NA|TRBV5-1|NA
TGCGCCAGCAGCTTGGCTGGGAGGATGGACTATGGCTACACCTTC
CASSLAGRMDYGYTF
>TRBJ1-1|NA|TRBV6-5|TRBD1
TGTGCCAGCAGTACATCGACAGGGGGTAGGGGAGCTTTCTTT
CASSTSTGGRGAFF
>TRBJ2-5|NA|TRBV5-1|NA
TGCGCCACCGCACCGGCTATCAAAGAGACCCAGTACTTC
CATAPAIKETQYF
>TRBJ2-3|NA|TRBV2|NA
TGTGCCAGCAAGGCTCAGGAGAGATATGGTACGCAGTATTTT
CASKAQERYGTQYF
>TRBJ1-4|NA|TRBV5-8|NA
TGTGCCAGCAGCGTGGGGCTGGGGGTTCCAGGGGCCGTTGAAAAACTGTTTTTT
CASSVGLGVPGAVEKLFF
>TRBJ2-2|NA|TRBV19|TRBD2
TGTGCCAGTAGTATACTAGCGGGGGCGAACACCGGGGAGCTGTTTTTT
CASSILAGANTGELFF
>TRBJ1-5|NA|TRBV19|NA
TGTGCCAGCGGGGACGGGGATCAGCCCCAGCATTTT
CASGDGDQPQHF
>TRBJ1-1|NA|TRBV12-5|NA
TGTGCTAGTGGTTTGAACACTGAAGCTTTCTTT
CASGLNTEAFF
>TRBJ2-2|once|TRBV27|TRBD1
TGTGCCAGCAGTCCCCGCCCCGGGACAGGGAACACCGGGGAGCTGTTTTTT
CASSPRPGTGNTGELFF
>TRBJ1-4|NA|TRBV18|NA
TGTGCCAGCTCACCAATGATCGGCAGGGGCAATGAAAAACTGTTTTTT
CASSPMIGRGNEKLFF
>TRBJ1-1|NA|TRBV4-1|NA
TGCGCCAGCAGCCAAGATCCCACAGGGTCGTACACTGAAGCTTTCTTT
CASSQDPTGSYTEAFF
>TRBJ1-4|NA|TRBV7-9|NA
TGTGCCAGCAGCTCGAAGCAGGGGCGGAGTGAAAAACTGTTTTTT
CASSSKQGRSEKLFF
>TRBJ2-2|NA|TRBV12-5|NA
TGTGCTAGTGGTTTGGGGGGGTACAACACCGGGGAGCTGTTTTTT
CASGLGGYNTGELFF
>TRBJ1-1|NA|TRBV11-2|NA
TGTGCCAGCAGCTCAGTCCCCGGGGATTTGAACACTGAAGCTTTCTTT
CASSSVPGDLNTEAFF
>TRBJ1-4|NA|TRBV5-4|TRBD1
TGTGCCAGCAGCTTTTCACGGACAGGGGGAGGCGAAAAACTGTTTTTT
CASSFSRTGGGEKLFF
>TRBJ2-7|NA|TRBV19|NA
TGTGCCAGTAGTATCTCGGGCCGCGCCGAGCAGTACTTC
CASSISGRAEQYF
>TRBJ1-6|NA|TRBV11-2|TRBD1
TGTGCCAGCGCACTCGGGACAGATTCACCCCTCCACTTT
CASALGTDSPLHF
>TRBJ1-6|NA|TRBV2|NA
TGTGCCAGCGGCTGGAGGGGAAAGGGTAATTCACCCCTCCACTTT
CASGWRGKGNSPLHF
>TRBJ1-2|NA|TRBV3-1/TRBV3-2|NA
TGTGCCAGCAGCCCAGGACATACCTATGGCTACACCTTC
CASSPGHTYGYTF